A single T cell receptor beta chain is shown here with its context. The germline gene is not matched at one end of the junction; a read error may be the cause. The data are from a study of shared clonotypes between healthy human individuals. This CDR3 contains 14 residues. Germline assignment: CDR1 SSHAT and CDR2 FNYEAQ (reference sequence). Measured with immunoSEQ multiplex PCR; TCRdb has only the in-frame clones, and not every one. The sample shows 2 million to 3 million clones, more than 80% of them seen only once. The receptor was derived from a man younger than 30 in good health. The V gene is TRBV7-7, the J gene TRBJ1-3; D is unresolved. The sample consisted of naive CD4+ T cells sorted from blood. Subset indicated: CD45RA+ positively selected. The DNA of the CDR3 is TGTGCTAGCAGCAAAGGCGCCACCTCGGACACCATATATTTT. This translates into CASSKGATSDTIYF. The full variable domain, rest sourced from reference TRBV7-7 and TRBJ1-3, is GAGVSQSPRYKVTKRGQDVTLRCDPISSHATLYWYQQALGQGPEFLTYFNYEAQPDKSGLPSDRFSAERPEGSISTLTIQRTEQRDSAMYRCASSKGATSDTIYFGEGSWLTVV.